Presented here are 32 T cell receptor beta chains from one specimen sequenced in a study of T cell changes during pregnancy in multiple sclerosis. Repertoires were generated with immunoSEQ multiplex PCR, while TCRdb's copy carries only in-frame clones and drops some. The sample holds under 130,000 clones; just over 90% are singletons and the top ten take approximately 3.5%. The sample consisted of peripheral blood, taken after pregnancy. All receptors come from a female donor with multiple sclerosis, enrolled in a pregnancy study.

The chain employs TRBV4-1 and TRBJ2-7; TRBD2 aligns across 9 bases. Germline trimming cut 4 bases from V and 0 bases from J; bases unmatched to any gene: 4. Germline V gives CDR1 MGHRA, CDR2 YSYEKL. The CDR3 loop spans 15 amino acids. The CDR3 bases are TGCGCCAGCAGCCCTCAGCGGGGGGTCTCCTACGAGCAGTACTTC. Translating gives CASSPQRGVSYEQYF.

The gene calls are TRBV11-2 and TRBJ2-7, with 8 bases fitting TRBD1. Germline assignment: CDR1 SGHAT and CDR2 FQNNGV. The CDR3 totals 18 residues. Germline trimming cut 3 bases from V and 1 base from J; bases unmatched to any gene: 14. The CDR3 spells CASSFDWTGSERSYEQYF. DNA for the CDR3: TGTGCCAGCAGCTTCGATTGGACAGGGAGCGAACGGTCCTACGAGCAGTACTTC.

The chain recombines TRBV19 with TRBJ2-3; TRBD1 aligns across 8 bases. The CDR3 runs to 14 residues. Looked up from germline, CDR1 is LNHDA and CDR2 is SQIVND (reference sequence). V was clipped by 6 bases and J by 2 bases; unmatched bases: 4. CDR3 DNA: TGTGCCAGTAGCCTGGGACAGGCCACAGATACGCAGTATTTT. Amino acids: CASSLGQATDTQYF. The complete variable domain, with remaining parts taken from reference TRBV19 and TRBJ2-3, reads DGGITQSPKYLFRKEGQNVTLSCEQNLNHDAMYWYRQDPGQGLRLIYYSQIVNDFQKGDIAEGYSVSREKKESFPLTVTSAQKNPTAFYLCASSLGQATDTQYFGPGTRLTVL.

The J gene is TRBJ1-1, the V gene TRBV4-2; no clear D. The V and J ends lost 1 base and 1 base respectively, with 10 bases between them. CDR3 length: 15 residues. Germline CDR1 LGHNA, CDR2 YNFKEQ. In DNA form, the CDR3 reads TGTGCCAGCAGCCAAGTGGGAGTAGCGAACACTGAAGCTTTCTTT. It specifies CASSQVGVANTEAFF.

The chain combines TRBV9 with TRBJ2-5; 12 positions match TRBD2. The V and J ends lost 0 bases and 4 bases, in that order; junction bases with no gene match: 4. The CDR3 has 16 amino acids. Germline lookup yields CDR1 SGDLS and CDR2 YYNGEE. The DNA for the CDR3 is TGTGCCAGCAGCGTAGCCGCTAGCGGGGGGGCAGAGACCCAGTACTTC. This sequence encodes CASSVAASGGAETQYF.

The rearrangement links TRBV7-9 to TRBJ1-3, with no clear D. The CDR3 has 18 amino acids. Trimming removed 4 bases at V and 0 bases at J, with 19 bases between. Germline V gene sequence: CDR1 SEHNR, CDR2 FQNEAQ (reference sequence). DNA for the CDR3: TGTGCCAGCAGCTCAGAGCGATCCGGCTCGAGCTCTGGAAACACCATATATTTT. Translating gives CASSSERSGSSSGNTIYF. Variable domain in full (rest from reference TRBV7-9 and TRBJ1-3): DTGVSQNPRHKITKRGQNVTFRCDPISEHNRLYWYRQTLGQGPEFLTYFQNEAQLEKSRLLSDRFSAERPKGSFSTLEIQRTEQGDSAMYLCASSSERSGSSSGNTIYFGEGSWLTVV.

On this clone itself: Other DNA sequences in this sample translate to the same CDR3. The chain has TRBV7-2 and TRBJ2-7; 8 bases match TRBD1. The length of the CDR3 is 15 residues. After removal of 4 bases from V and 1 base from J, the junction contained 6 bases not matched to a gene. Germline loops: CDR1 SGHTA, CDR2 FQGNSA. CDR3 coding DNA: TGTGCCAGCAGCTCCGGGCAGGGGGCATCCTACGAGCAGTACTTC. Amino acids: CASSSGQGASYEQYF.

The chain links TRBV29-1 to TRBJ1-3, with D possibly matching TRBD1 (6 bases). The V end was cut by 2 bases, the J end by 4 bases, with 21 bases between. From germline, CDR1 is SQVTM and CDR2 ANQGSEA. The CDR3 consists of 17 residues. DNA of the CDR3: TGCAGCGTTGAATCGGCGTCAGGGGAGCCCCCGGGAAACACCATATATTTT. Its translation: CSVESASGEPPGNTIYF.

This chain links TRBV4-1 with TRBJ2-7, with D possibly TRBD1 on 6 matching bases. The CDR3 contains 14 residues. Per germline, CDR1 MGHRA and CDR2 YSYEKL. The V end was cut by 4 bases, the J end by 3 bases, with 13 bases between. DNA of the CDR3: TGCGCCAGCAGCCCTGACAGGTTTGGCTACGAGCAGTACTTC. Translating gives CASSPDRFGYEQYF.

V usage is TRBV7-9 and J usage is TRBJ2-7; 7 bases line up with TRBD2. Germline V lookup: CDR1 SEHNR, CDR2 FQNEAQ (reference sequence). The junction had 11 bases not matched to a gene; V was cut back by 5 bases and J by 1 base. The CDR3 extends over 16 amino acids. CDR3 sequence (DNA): TGTGCCAGCAGCCCGCTGGGGTCTAGCGGTTCCTACGAGCAGTACTTC. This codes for CASSPLGSSGSYEQYF.

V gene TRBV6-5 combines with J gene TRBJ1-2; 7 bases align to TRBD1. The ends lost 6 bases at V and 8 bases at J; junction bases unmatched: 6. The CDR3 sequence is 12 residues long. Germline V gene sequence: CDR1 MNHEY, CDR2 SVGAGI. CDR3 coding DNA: TGTGCCAGCAGACCGACAGGGCGCGGCTACACCTTC. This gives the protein CASRPTGRGYTF.

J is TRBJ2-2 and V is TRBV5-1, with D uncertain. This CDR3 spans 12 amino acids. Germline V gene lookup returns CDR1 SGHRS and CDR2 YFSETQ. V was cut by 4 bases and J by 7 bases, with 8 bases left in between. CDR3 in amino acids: CASSPTGGELFF. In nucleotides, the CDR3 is TGCGCCAGCAGCCCTACGGGCGGGGAGCTGTTTTTT.

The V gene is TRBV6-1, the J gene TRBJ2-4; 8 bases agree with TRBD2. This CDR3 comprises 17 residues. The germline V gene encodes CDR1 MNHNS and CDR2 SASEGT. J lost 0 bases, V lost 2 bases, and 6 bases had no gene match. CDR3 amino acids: CASSENSGALAKNIQYF. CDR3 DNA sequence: TGTGCCAGCAGTGAAAATAGCGGGGCACTAGCCAAAAACATTCAGTACTTC.

CDR3 loop: CASLPGGYNSPLHF. The CDR3 DNA reads TGTGCCAGTCTTCCAGGGGGCTATAATTCACCCCTCCACTTT. The chain recombines TRBV6-6 with TRBJ1-6; 7 bases are shared with TRBD1. CDR3 size: 14 residues. CDR1 and CDR2 (germline): MNHNY, SVGAGI (reference sequence). Unmatched junction bases numbered 5, after V lost 9 bases and J lost 3 bases.

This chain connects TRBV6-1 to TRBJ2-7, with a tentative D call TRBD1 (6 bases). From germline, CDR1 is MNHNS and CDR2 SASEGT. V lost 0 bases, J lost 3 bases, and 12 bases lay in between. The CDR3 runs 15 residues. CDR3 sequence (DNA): TGTGCCAGCAGTGAAGCAACCGGGACATACTACGAGCAGTACTTC. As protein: CASSEATGTYYEQYF.

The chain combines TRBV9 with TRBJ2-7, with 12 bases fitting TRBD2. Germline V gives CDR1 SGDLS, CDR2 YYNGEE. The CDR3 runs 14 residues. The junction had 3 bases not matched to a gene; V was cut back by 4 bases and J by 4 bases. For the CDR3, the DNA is TGTGCCAGCAGCATTGGACTAGCGGGGTACGAGCAGTACTTC. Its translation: CASSIGLAGYEQYF.

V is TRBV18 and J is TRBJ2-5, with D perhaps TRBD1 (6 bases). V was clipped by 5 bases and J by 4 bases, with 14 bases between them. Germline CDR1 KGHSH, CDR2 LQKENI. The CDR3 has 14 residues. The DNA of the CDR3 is TGTGCCAGCTCAATACAGGGTCTCGGAGAGACCCAGTACTTC. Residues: CASSIQGLGETQYF.

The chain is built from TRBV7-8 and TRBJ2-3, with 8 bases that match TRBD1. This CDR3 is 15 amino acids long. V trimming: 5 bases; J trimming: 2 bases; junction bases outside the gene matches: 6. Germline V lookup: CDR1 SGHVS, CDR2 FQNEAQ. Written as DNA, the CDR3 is TGTGCCAGCAGCGACGGACAGGGAAACACAGATACGCAGTATTTT. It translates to CASSDGQGNTDTQYF.

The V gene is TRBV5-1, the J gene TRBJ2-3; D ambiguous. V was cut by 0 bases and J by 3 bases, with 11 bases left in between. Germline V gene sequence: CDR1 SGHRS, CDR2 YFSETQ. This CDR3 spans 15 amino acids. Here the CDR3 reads CASSLDSGWTDTQYF. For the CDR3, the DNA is TGCGCCAGCAGCTTGGATTCAGGTTGGACAGATACGCAGTATTTT.

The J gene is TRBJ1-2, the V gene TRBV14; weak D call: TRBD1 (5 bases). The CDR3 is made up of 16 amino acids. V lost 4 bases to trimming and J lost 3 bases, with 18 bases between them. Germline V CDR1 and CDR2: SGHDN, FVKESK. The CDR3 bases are TGTGCCAGCAGCCGCCTCCAGACAGACACCTACTATGGCTACACCTTC. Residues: CASSRLQTDTYYGYTF.

This CDR3 is CSAPRGRGVGDTQYF. The CDR3 DNA reads as TGCAGCGCGCCCCGTGGGCGGGGGGTGGGGGATACGCAGTATTTT. This chain connects TRBV29-1 to TRBJ2-3; 8 bases match TRBD2. Looked up from germline, CDR1 is SQVTM and CDR2 is ANQGSEA. The CDR3 contains 15 residues. The V segment lost 7 bases and the J segment 6 bases; nucleotides outside the gene matches: 15.

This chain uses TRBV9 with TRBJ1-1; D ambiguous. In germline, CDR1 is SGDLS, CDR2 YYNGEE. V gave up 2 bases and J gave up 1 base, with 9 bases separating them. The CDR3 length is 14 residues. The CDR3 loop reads CASSVSRWNTEAFF. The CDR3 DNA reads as TGTGCCAGCAGCGTTTCACGGTGGAACACTGAAGCTTTCTTT. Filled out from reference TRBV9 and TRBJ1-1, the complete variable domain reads DSGVTQTPKHLITATGQRVTLRCSPRSGDLSVYWYQQSLDQGLQFLIQYYNGEERAKGNILERFSAQQFPDLHSELNLSSLELGDSALYFCASSVSRWNTEAFFGQGTRLTVV.

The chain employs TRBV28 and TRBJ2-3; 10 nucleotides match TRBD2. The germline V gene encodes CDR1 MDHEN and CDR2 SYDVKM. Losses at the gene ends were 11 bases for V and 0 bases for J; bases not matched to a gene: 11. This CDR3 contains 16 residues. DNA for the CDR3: TGTGCCTCCTCCTGGGAGCGGGGGGGCAGCACAGATACGCAGTATTTT. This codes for CASSWERGGSTDTQYF.

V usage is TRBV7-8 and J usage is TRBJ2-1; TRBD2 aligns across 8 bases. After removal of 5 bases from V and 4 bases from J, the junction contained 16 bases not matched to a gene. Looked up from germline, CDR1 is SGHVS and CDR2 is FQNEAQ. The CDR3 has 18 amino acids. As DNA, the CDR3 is TGTGCCAGCAGCACACGACTAGCGTCCTATAGGCCTTACAATGAGCAGTTCTTC. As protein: CASSTRLASYRPYNEQFF.

This CDR3 is CASTGTGDDGYTF. In nucleotides, the CDR3 is TGTGCCAGCACAGGGACAGGGGACGATGGCTACACCTTC. The V and J genes are TRBV6-5 and TRBJ1-2; TRBD1 aligns across 10 bases. The J segment lost 6 bases and the V segment lost 7 bases, leaving 5 bases of the junction unmatched. Germline lookup yields CDR1 MNHEY and CDR2 SVGAGI. This CDR3 comprises 13 residues.

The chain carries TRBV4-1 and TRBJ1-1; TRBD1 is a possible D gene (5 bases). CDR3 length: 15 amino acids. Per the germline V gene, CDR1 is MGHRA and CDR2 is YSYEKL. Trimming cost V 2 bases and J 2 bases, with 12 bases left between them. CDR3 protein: CASSQNPGTNTEAFF. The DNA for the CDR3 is TGCGCCAGCAGCCAAAACCCCGGGACTAACACTGAAGCTTTCTTT.

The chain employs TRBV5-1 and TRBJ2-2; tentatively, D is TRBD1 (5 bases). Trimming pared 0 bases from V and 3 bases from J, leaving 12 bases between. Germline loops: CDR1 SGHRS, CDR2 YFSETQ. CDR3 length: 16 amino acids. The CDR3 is CASSLGIGADTGELFF. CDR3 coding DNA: TGCGCCAGCAGCTTGGGTATAGGGGCGGACACCGGGGAGCTGTTTTTT.

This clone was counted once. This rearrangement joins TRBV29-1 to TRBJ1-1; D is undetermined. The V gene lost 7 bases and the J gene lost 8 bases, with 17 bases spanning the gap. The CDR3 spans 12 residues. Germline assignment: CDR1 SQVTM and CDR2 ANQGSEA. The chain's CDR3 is CSALIGRYEAFF. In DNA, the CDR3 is TGCAGCGCCCTGATTGGGAGGTACGAAGCTTTCTTT.

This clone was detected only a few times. CDR3 sequence (DNA): TGTGCCAGCAGTGATCAAGCGCTAACTAATGAAAAACTGTTTTTT. Its translation is CASSDQALTNEKLFF. V is TRBV2 and J is TRBJ1-4; D ambiguous. Germline CDR1 is SNHLY and CDR2 is FYNNEI. V was shortened by 3 bases and J by 1 base, with 9 bases between the two germline ends. This CDR3 region has 15 residues.

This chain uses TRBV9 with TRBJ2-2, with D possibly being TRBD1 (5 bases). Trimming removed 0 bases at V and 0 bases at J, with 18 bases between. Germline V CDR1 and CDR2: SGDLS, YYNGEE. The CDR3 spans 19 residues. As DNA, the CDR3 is TGTGCCAGCAGCGTAGGGGCAGGGATCCTACCTACGAACACCGGGGAGCTGTTTTTT. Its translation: CASSVGAGILPTNTGELFF.

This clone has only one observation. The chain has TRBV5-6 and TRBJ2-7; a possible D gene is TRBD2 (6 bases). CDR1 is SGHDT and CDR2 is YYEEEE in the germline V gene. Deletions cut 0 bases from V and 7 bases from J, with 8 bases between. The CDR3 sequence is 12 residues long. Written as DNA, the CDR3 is TGTGCCAGCAGCTTGGGTGGGGGGGAGCAGTACTTC. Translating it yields CASSLGGGEQYF. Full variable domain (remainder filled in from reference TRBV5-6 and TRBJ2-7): DAGVTQSPTHLIKTRGQQVTLRCSPKSGHDTVSWYQQALGQGPQFIFQYYEEEERQRGNFPDRFSGHQFPNYSSELNVNALLLGDSALYLCASSLGGGEQYFGPGTRLTVT.

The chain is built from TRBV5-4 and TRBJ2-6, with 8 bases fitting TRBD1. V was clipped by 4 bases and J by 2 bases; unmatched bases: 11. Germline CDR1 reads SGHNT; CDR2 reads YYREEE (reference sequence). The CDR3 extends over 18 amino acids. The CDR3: CASSPQGTGNTGANVLTF. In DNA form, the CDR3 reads TGTGCCAGCAGCCCCCAGGGGACAGGTAACACTGGGGCCAACGTCCTGACTTTC.